This TCR beta chain is drawn from a study of shared clonotypes between healthy human individuals. The material for each subset, its genomic DNA, was split evenly across several immunoSEQ plates. Every unsorted PBMC PCR replicate was loaded with 300 ng DNA, approximately 30,000 T cell genomes. Clones were sequenced by immunoSEQ multiplex PCR, and TCRdb holds only the in-frame ones, with some missing. Of roughly 480,000 clones listed, 79% are singletons. The CDR3 sequence is 14 residues long. V was shortened by 9 bases and J by 0 bases, with 12 bases between the two germline ends. The germline CDR1 and CDR2 sequences are MDHEN and SYDVKM. The donors, all of them Caucasian adults, lived in Nashville, Tennessee. The unsorted samples had tens of millions of PBMCs used for genomic DNA.

The chain uses TRBV28 and TRBJ1-5; D remains unclear. The sequenced sample was PBMCs. The sequence was collected from a woman aged 40 to 50 in good health. Some clones in this sample may be carry-over from other donors' samples. The DNA for the CDR3 is TGTGCCAGTCGGACGTATTATAGCAATCAGCCCCAGCATTTT. It encodes CASRTYYSNQPQHF.